Following are 22 T cell receptor beta chains from one sample sequenced in a study of molecular identifiers for immune sequencing clone quantification (dated by TCRdb to the late 2010s). Preparation of the library involved PCR. Sequencing relied on a NextSeq 500. TCRdb cleaned the public reads at Q25 with fastp, built clones with MiXCR and kept in-frame beta chains. CDR3 protein duplicates are merged, each entry listing the most common genes and DNA. In all, the sample holds 97,000 or so distinct CDR3 sequences, and 35% of those were seen once. Jointly, the top ten make up about 9.7% of the sample. The specimen was naive CD8+ T cells from blood, with Jurkat cell RNA spiked in. The sample's cell subset or site label, in plain terms: FACS-sorted CD8+CD4-CCR7+CD45RA+ naive T cells. These receptor sequences come from a human donor in good health. Some libraries in this study had Jurkat cell RNA spiked in.

This chain joins TRBV12-3 or TRBV12-4 and TRBJ2-3; the D gene is possibly TRBD2 (5 bases). The CDR3 is 16 amino acids. The germline V and J ends were trimmed by 3 bases and 0 bases, with 13 bases remaining between them. The CDR3 protein is CASSFFIGESTDTQYF. The DNA for the CDR3 is TGTGCCAGCAGTTTCTTCATTGGGGAGAGCACAGATACGCAGTATTTT.

This clonotype was counted many times. The CDR3: CASSFSSSTDTQYF. As DNA, the CDR3 is TGTGCCAGCAGCTTCTCTTCTAGCACAGATACGCAGTATTTT. The chain couples TRBV7-9 to TRBJ2-3, with D uncertain. The V gene's germline CDR1 is SEHNR and CDR2 FQNEAQ (reference sequence). The CDR3 is 14 residues long. V dropped 3 bases and J dropped 0 bases, with 7 bases sitting between them.

This clonotype was seen repeatedly, ten times or more. This chain links TRBV7-6 with TRBJ1-1; TRBD1 is a possible D gene (6 bases). Germline CDR1 is SGHVS and CDR2 is FNYEAQ. This CDR3 region has 13 residues. Trimming shortened V by 1 base and J by 5 bases, and 8 bases separated the two germline ends. The CDR3 DNA reads TGTGCCAGCAGCTTAGGAGGGGGTACTGAAGCTTTCTTT. It yields the protein CASSLGGGTEAFF.

This clonotype was counted a single time. This could be a read error, since a much larger clone is one nucleotide away. This chain links TRBV6-5 with TRBJ1-2; 7 nucleotides align to TRBD1. This CDR3 has 16 residues. Germline lookup yields CDR1 MNHEY and CDR2 SVGAGI. This CDR3 reads CVSSFTIRDSRSGYTF. The CDR3 coding sequence is TGTGTCAGCAGTTTTACAATCCGGGACAGCCGGTCCGGCTACACCTTC.

The sample holds many counts of this clonotype. The rearrangement links TRBV20-1 to TRBJ1-1; D remains unclear. The ends were cut back, 6 bases at V and 6 bases at J, with 11 bases in the middle. This CDR3 region has 11 residues. The germline V gene has CDR1 DFQATT and CDR2 SNEGSKA (reference sequence). CDR3 amino acids: CSAPGVPEAFF. The CDR3 DNA reads TGCAGTGCACCCGGGGTCCCTGAAGCTTTCTTT.

The chain combines TRBV7-9 with TRBJ2-2; the D is unclear. The V end was cut by 5 bases, the J end by 9 bases, with 10 bases between. The CDR3 consists of 12 residues. The germline V gene encodes CDR1 SEHNR and CDR2 FQNEAQ (reference sequence). CDR3 sequence: CASSRAHRELFF. CDR3 nucleotides: TGTGCCAGCAGCCGTGCCCACCGGGAGCTGTTTTTT.

Ten or more counts support this clonotype. The V and J genes are TRBV6-5 and TRBJ2-7; perhaps TRBD1 as D (5 bases). This CDR3 region has 12 residues. V lost 2 bases to trimming and J lost 6 bases, with 8 bases between them. Germline CDR1 is MNHEY and CDR2 is SVGAGI. The CDR3 region is CASSYTGVEQYF. The CDR3 DNA sequence: TGTGCCAGCAGTTACACAGGTGTCGAGCAGTACTTC.

CDR3 residues: CASSPWGQLTDTQYF. CDR3 in DNA: TGTGCCAGCAGCCCCTGGGGACAGCTCACAGATACGCAGTATTTT. The chain carries TRBV7-2 and TRBJ2-3, with TRBD1 matching over 7 bases. Looked up from germline, CDR1 is SGHTA and CDR2 is FQGNSA. Trimming at V came to 5 bases and at J to 2 bases, leaving 7 bases not matched to a gene. This CDR3 has 15 amino acids.

This chain joins TRBV29-1 and TRBJ2-7; 7 nucleotides align to TRBD2. Losses at the gene ends were 7 bases for V and 0 bases for J; bases not matched to a gene: 12. The CDR3 is made up of 15 amino acids. CDR1 and CDR2 from the germline V gene are SQVTM and ANQGSEA. The CDR3 region has the DNA TGCAGCGATGATAGTTCTAGCGGCACCTCCTACGAGCAGTACTTC. It encodes CSDDSSSGTSYEQYF.

Remarks on this clonotype: Since a much larger clone is just one base distant, this may be a read error. J is TRBJ1-5 and V is TRBV29-1, with D possibly matching TRBD1 (5 bases). Trimming cost V 1 base and J 4 bases, with 8 bases left between them. Germline-derived CDR1 and CDR2 are SQVTM and ANQGSEA. This CDR3 has 13 residues. As DNA, the CDR3 is TGCAGCGTTGAAGGGGGCCATAATCAGCCCCAGCATTTT. Protein: CSVEGGHNQPQHF. Full variable domain (outside the CDR3, taken from reference TRBV29-1 and TRBJ1-5): SAVISQKPSRDICQRGTSLTIQCQVDSQVTMMFWYRQQPGQSLTLIATANQGSEATYESGFVIDKFPISRPNLTFSTLTVSNMSPEDSSIYLCSVEGGHNQPQHFGDGTRLSIL.

This clonotype was found many times. The chain carries TRBV28 and TRBJ1-1; 7 nucleotides align to TRBD1. This CDR3 contains 14 residues. V dropped 3 bases and J dropped 1; count of bases not matched to a gene: 2. The germline V gene has CDR1 MDHEN and CDR2 SYDVKM. The CDR3 DNA reads as TGTGCCAGCAGTTTGGACAGGCCGAACACTGAAGCTTTCTTT. Translation gives CASSLDRPNTEAFF. Filled out from reference TRBV28 and TRBJ1-1, the complete variable domain reads DVKVTQSSRYLVKRTGEKVFLECVQDMDHENMFWYRQDPGLGLRLIYFSYDVKMKEKGDIPEGYSVSREKKERFSLILESASTNQTSMYLCASSLDRPNTEAFFGQGTRLTVV.

The chain employs TRBV7-8 and TRBJ2-7; the D is unclear. There are 13 residues in the CDR3. The germline V and J ends were trimmed by 3 bases and 3 bases, with 9 bases remaining between them. Per the germline V gene, CDR1 is SGHVS and CDR2 is FQNEAQ. CDR3 loop: CASSFSQVYEQYF. CDR3 sequence (DNA): TGTGCCAGCAGCTTTTCGCAGGTCTACGAGCAGTACTTC.

The rearrangement joins TRBV6-6 to TRBJ1-6; D gene unclear. The CDR3 is 11 amino acids. Trimming removed 7 bases from V and 5 bases from J, with 3 bases in between. Germline CDR1 is MNHNY and CDR2 is SVGAGI (reference sequence). The CDR3 sequence: CASTHNSPLHF. Written as DNA, the CDR3 is TGTGCCAGCACCCATAATTCACCCCTCCACTTT.

To note about this clonotype: With a much larger clone just one base away, this may be a read error. The V and J genes are TRBV13 and TRBJ2-3; 7 bases are a match to TRBD2. Germline V gene sequence: CDR1 PRHDT, CDR2 FYEKMQ (reference sequence). CDR3 length: 16 amino acids. The V segment lost 4 bases and the J segment 4 bases; nucleotides outside the gene matches: 11. The CDR3 sequence is CASSSTSVSYADTQYF. DNA of the CDR3: TGTGCCAGCAGCTCAACTAGCGTGAGTTATGCAGATACGCAGTATTTT.

To note about this clonotype: One junction end does not reproduce the germline sequence, and a read error may be involved. The V gene is TRBV7-9, the J gene TRBJ1-2; 7 nucleotides match TRBD1. CDR3 length equals 15 residues. CDR1 SEHNR and CDR2 FQNEAQ come from the germline V gene (reference sequence). CDR3 in DNA: TGTGCCAGCAGCTCCCGACAGGGATTTAGCTATGGCTTCACCTTC. Encoded protein: CASSSRQGFSYGFTF.

V gene TRBV28 combines with J gene TRBJ1-6, with D possibly TRBD1 on 5 matching bases. The CDR3 contains 16 residues. The germline V and J ends were trimmed by 3 bases and 12 bases, with 21 bases remaining between them. Germline lookup yields CDR1 MDHEN and CDR2 SYDVKM. The CDR3 region is CASSLVAGRYIGPLHF. CDR3 sequence (DNA): TGTGCCAGCAGTTTGGTGGCAGGGCGTTATATTGGACCCCTCCACTTT.

The chain recombines TRBV27 with TRBJ2-3; D possibly corresponds to TRBD2 (6 bases). The germline V gene encodes CDR1 MNHEY and CDR2 SMNVEV (reference sequence). This CDR3 is built from 16 residues. Trimming left V 6 bases short and J 0 bases short, with 16 bases between. The CDR3 region has the DNA TGTGCCAGCAGAGCAGATAGCGGTCTAAGCACAGATACGCAGTATTTT. This codes for CASRADSGLSTDTQYF.

Only a few counts were recorded for this clonotype. V gene TRBV7-2 combines with J gene TRBJ2-2, with D maybe TRBD2 (6 bases). The CDR3 spans 13 residues. The germline V gene encodes CDR1 SGHTA and CDR2 FQGNSA. Trimming stripped 5 bases from V and 6 bases from J, with 10 bases between. CDR3 protein: CASSHGGAGELFF. The CDR3, as DNA: TGTGCCAGCAGCCACGGAGGGGCCGGGGAGCTGTTTTTT.

About this clonotype itself: This may arise from a read error, as a much more abundant clone is one base away. The V call is TRBV12-3 or TRBV12-4, the J call TRBJ2-7; D may be TRBD1 (5 bases). The CDR3 has 11 amino acids. The chain's CDR3 is CACSQGSEQYF. For the CDR3, the DNA is TGTGCCTGCAGTCAGGGTTCCGAGCAGTACTTC.

This chain connects TRBV20-1 to TRBJ1-6; 7 positions match TRBD1. J was trimmed by 15 bases and V by 6 bases; bases with no gene match: 8. The germline gives CDR1 DFQATT, CDR2 SNEGSKA (reference sequence). The CDR3 loop spans 11 amino acids. The CDR3 DNA is TGCAGTGCCCGAACAGGGGATCTCCTCCACTTT. It specifies CSARTGDLLHF.

The chain recombines TRBV28 with TRBJ2-3; 8 bases align to TRBD2. With V trimmed by 5 bases and J by 4 bases, 14 bases remained unmatched. CDR1 MDHEN and CDR2 SYDVKM come from the germline V gene. This CDR3 is built from 17 residues. The CDR3 reads CASSTPRVSGGADTQYF. As DNA, the CDR3 is TGTGCCAGCAGTACCCCTCGGGTTTCGGGGGGGGCAGATACGCAGTATTTT.

This chain links TRBV4-3 with TRBJ2-1; TRBD2 matches at 8 bases. The CDR3 contains 16 residues. Per germline, CDR1 LGHNA and CDR2 YSLEER. J was trimmed by 10 bases and V by 1 base; bases with no gene match: 12. CDR3 amino acids: CASSQVSGSPLWEQFF. The DNA of the CDR3 is TGCGCCAGCAGCCAAGTCAGCGGGAGCCCTCTCTGGGAGCAGTTCTTC.